This T cell receptor beta chain was obtained from a study of cytomegalovirus exposure and HLA in healthy donors. On the study more broadly: The 130 or so validation repertoires were reported in a later analysis to have been generated on the same platform as the roughly 630 first-cohort repertoires. The study's findings and limits: Usually a TCR sequence was rare, but some public TCRs were found in many donors. Later, an analysis found that TCR clusters from the first cohort tended to co-occur in the 120 validation repertoires.

This CDR3 has 15 residues. Germline CDR1 reads MGHRA; CDR2 reads YSYEKL. V was cut by 8 bases and J by 8 bases, with 22 bases left in between. The donors were members of the validation cohort comprising about 130 subjects, separate from the roughly 690-subject first cohort. The protocol was immunoSEQ multiplex PCR, while the TCRdb copy is restricted to in-frame clones and leaves out a portion. The top ten hold around 3% of the sample, which has tens of thousands of clones, roughly 95% seen once. To note about this clone: Its cognate antigen is unknown.

The receptor was isolated from a man aged 18 to 29 in good health and CMV-seronegative. Sequenced material: PBMCs. This chain uses TRBV4-1 with TRBJ1-3; no reliable D call. CDR3 DNA: TGCGCCAGCTGCACCCTCGACCTGTCCGGAGACACCATATATTTT. This sequence encodes CASCTLDLSGDTIYF.